The sequence of this TCR beta chain was determined in a study of technical replicates of blood from a handful of donors. This clone was counted a single time. This CDR3 has 13 residues. The V gene's germline CDR1 is ENHRY and CDR2 SYGVKD. Trimming took off 7 bases at V and 5 bases at J, with 14 bases between the two ends. Sequencing used immunoSEQ multiplex PCR; TCRdb keeps in-frame clones, though not all of them. The sample has 65,000 to 90,000 clones, 98% seen once; the top ten hold around 0.2%. The genes are TRBV10-3 and TRBJ1-2; a possible D gene is TRBD1 (5 bases). Sequencing used T cells isolated from PBMCs. This clonotype was sampled from a human donor in good health. The CDR3, as DNA: TGTGCCATCAACGTAGGGCAGGGTTATGGCTACACCTTC. Its protein is CAINVGQGYGYTF.